What follows are 9 T cell receptor beta chains derived from one specimen sequenced in a study of beta chain features in type 1 diabetes. Study-wide points: Shorter TCRB CDR3s, moderately but significantly so, were found in Type 1 diabetes patients in all four CD4+ subsets.

The authors reverse transcribed all of the isolated RNA, so sequencing captured expressed TCRB transcripts. Method: immunoSEQ multiplex PCR; TCRdb's copy keeps in-frame clones and lacks some. The sample has 250,000 to 350,000 clones; around 15% are singletons. These TCRs' antigens remain unknown. Sequenced material: naive CD4+ T cells from blood. The receptor source for this set is a man aged 25 to 40 with type 1 diabetes.

This clone was recorded a few times. The chain carries TRBV28 and TRBJ2-2, with 9 nucleotides matching TRBD2. The CDR3 spans 15 residues. CDR1 MDHEN and CDR2 SYDVKM come from the germline V gene. V lost 11 bases, J lost 7 bases, and 14 bases stayed unmatched. The CDR3 DNA reads TGTGCCGTGACGTCGGGCAGCGGGAGGTTCGGGGAGCTGTTTTTT. This translates into CAVTSGSGRFGELFF.

The chain is built from TRBV27 and TRBJ2-5; TRBD2 matches at 7 bases. The junction had 11 bases not matched to a gene; V was cut back by 5 bases and J by 5 bases. The CDR3 is 15 residues long. Germline V lookup: CDR1 MNHEY, CDR2 SMNVEV (reference sequence). CDR3 loop: CASSTRLAVGETQYF. CDR3 DNA: TGTGCCAGCAGTACCCGACTAGCTGTAGGCGAGACCCAGTACTTC.

This rearrangement joins TRBV5-4 to TRBJ2-1; TRBD2 aligns across 7 bases. CDR1 SGHNT and CDR2 YYREEE come from the germline V gene (reference sequence). Germline trimming cut 3 bases from V and 2 bases from J; bases unmatched to any gene: 5. The length of the CDR3 is 15 residues. The chain's CDR3 is CASSSRRGTYNEQFF. The CDR3, as DNA: TGTGCCAGCAGCTCCAGGCGGGGGACCTACAATGAGCAGTTCTTC.

This clone was detected a few times. The rearrangement uses TRBV10-3 and TRBJ2-7; weak D call: TRBD1 (5 bases). The CDR3 spans 11 residues. CDR1 is ENHRY, CDR2 SYGVKD, per germline. Trimming shortened V by 11 bases and J by 6 bases, and 14 bases separated the two germline ends. The CDR3 region is CASRESGEQYF. DNA for the CDR3: TGTGCCTCCAGGGAATCAGGCGAGCAGTACTTC.

This chain connects TRBV7-3 to TRBJ2-3, with 7 positions matching TRBD1. Germline CDR1 is SGHTA and CDR2 is FQGTGA. This CDR3 comprises 13 residues. V lost 5 bases and J lost 5; bases outside the gene matches: 4. The CDR3 DNA is TGTGCCAGCAGCCTAGGGACAGAAGATACGCAGTATTTT. It specifies CASSLGTEDTQYF.

This sequence joins TRBV18 and TRBJ1-5, with 12 bases identical to TRBD1. This CDR3 spans 14 amino acids. V shed 4 bases, J shed 6 bases, and the junction held 1 base outside the gene matches. Germline V CDR1 and CDR2: KGHSH, LQKENI. In nucleotides, the CDR3 is TGTGCCAGCTCACGGGACAGGGGGCGTCAGCCCCAGCATTTT. This encodes CASSRDRGRQPQHF.

This clone was observed a handful of times. This chain uses TRBV18 with TRBJ1-1; weak D call: TRBD1 (5 bases). This CDR3 is built from 13 residues. Looked up from germline, CDR1 is KGHSH and CDR2 is LQKENI. Trimming removed 6 bases from V and 0 bases from J, with 8 bases in between. CDR3 coding DNA: TGTGCCAGCTCCTCGGACATGAACACTGAAGCTTTCTTT. It specifies CASSSDMNTEAFF.

The V gene is TRBV28, the J gene TRBJ1-2, with 8 positions matching TRBD1. The CDR3 runs 15 residues. Germline CDR1 and CDR2: MDHEN and SYDVKM. Trimming cost V 6 bases and J 4 bases; bases outside gene matches: 10. The CDR3 loop reads CASSLGQATAYGYTF. For the CDR3, the DNA is TGTGCCAGCAGCTTGGGACAGGCAACTGCCTATGGCTACACCTTC.

This clone showed up just a few times. The chain joins TRBV19 to TRBJ2-2; 14 bases line up with TRBD2. Per germline, CDR1 LNHDA and CDR2 SQIVND (reference sequence). Trimming removed 5 bases from V and 1 base from J; junction bases left unmatched: 9. The CDR3 sequence is 19 residues long. This CDR3 is CASSSQGLAGGWNTGELFF. The DNA of the CDR3 is TGTGCCAGTAGTTCCCAAGGACTAGCGGGAGGATGGAACACCGGGGAGCTGTTTTTT.